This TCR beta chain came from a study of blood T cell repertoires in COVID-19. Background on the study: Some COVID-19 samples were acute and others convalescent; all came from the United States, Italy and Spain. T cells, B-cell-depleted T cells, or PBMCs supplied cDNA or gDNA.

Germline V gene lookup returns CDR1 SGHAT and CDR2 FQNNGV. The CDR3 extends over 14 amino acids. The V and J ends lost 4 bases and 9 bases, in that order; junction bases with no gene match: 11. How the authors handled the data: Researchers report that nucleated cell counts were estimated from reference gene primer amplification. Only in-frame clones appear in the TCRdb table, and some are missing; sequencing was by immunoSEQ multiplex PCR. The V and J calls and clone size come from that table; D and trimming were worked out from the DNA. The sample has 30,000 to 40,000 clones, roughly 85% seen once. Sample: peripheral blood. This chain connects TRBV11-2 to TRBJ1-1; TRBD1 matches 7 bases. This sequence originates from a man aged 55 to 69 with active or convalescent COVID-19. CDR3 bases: TGTGCCAGCAGCTACGATACAGGGGCCGTAAAAGCTTTCTTT. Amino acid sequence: CASSYDTGAVKAFF. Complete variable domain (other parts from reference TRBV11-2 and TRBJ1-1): EAGVAQSPRYKIIEKRQSVAFWCNPISGHATLYWYQQILGQGPKLLIQFQNNGVVDDSQLPKDRFSAERLKGVDSTLKIQPAKLEDSAVYLCASSYDTGAVKAFFGQGTRLTVV.